Listed below are T cell receptor beta chains from one sample, sequenced in a study of T-cell reconstitution after alpha-beta-depleted transplantation in children. TCRdb re-called the PCR reads with MiXCR, one entry per CDR3 protein. The sample comprises hundreds of thousands of distinct CDR3 sequences, around a third of which are singletons, and less than 2.5% rests with the top ten. The sample consisted of PBMCs from the stem cell graft donor, taken from the stem cell graft. The receptor set was obtained from a human donor who donated a stem cell graft to a child with aplastic anemia. CDR3s include the opening cysteine and the closing phenylalanine or tryptophan. The D gene is left open where the match is weak. The size field is filled for only some rows; it gives once, few, many or a size class.

J	D	size	V	DNA	CDR3
TRBJ1-3	.	few	TRBV15	TGTGCCACCAGCAGGCCGGACGGCGTCTCTGGAAACACCATATATTTT	CATSRPDGVSGNTIYF
TRBJ1-1	.	few	TRBV11-1	TGTGCCAGCAGCCGTTCAACAGGGTTGGCCTTTATGAACACTGAAGCTTTCTTT	CASSRSTGLAFMNTEAFF
TRBJ2-7	.	.	TRBV12-3/TRBV12-4	TGTGCCAGCAGTTTAGAGAGGGACTTCTACGAGCAGTACTTC	CASSLERDFYEQYF
TRBJ2-7	.	few	TRBV12-3/TRBV12-4	TGTGCCAGCAGTCTAGGAGGGGGTTTTGGAGAGCAGTACTTC	CASSLGGGFGEQYF
TRBJ1-5	.	few	TRBV12-3/TRBV12-4	TGTGCCAGCAGTTTCGGCGGGGACGCTAGACAGCAGCCCCAGCATTTT	CASSFGGDARQQPQHF
TRBJ1-4	.	.	TRBV27	TGTGCCAGCAGTCCTGGGACACCAGTCAATGAAAAACTGTTTTTT	CASSPGTPVNEKLFF
TRBJ2-5	.	.	TRBV4-3	TGCGCCAGCAGCCAAGATCGCGCCCGCCCGGGACGCCAGTACTTC	CASSQDRARPGRQYF
TRBJ2-1	TRBD2	few	TRBV5-6	TGTGCCAGCAGCCGGGCGGGGGTTATCTCCTACAATGAGCAGTTCTTC	CASSRAGVISYNEQFF
TRBJ2-7	TRBD1	few	TRBV6-5	TGTGCCAGCAGCTATGAACCGGGACAGGCCTACGAGCAGTACTTC	CASSYEPGQAYEQYF
TRBJ2-2	TRBD2	.	TRBV9	TGTGCCAGCAGCGTAGGGGGGGGGAGTAGCGGGAACCCCACCTGGGAGCTGTTTTTT	CASSVGGGSSGNPTWELFF
TRBJ2-2	.	.	TRBV5-1	TGCGCCAGCAGCTTACCTTACCTGGAGAGTACCGGGGAGCTGTTTTTT	CASSLPYLESTGELFF
TRBJ1-2	.	few	TRBV20-1	TGCAGTGCTAGAGACGGAGGAGCCCAGCGTGGCTACACCTTC	CSARDGGAQRGYTF
TRBJ2-2	TRBD2	.	TRBV20-1	TGCAGTGCTAGAGAGGGGGGGTACACCGGGGAGCTGTTTTTT	CSAREGGYTGELFF
TRBJ2-1	TRBD2	once	TRBV27	TGTGCCAGCAGCCTACTCGGGACTAGCGGGTGGCATGAGCAGTTCTTC	CASSLLGTSGWHEQFF
TRBJ1-5	.	few	TRBV7-9	TGTGCCAGCAGCTTGGACAAGCAGCCCCAGCATTTT	CASSLDKQPQHF
TRBJ2-2	TRBD2	few	TRBV20-1	TGCAGTGCTAGAAGACTAGCTGCCGGGGAGCTGTTTTTT	CSARRLAAGELFF
TRBJ2-3	.	.	TRBV29-1	TGCAGCGGGATCCGTTCGACAGATACGCAGTATTTT	CSGIRSTDTQYF
TRBJ2-5	TRBD2	.	TRBV7-3	TGTGCCAGCAGCCCCGGACTAGCGGCGGTAGAGACCCAGTACTTC	CASSPGLAAVETQYF
TRBJ1-1	.	.	TRBV29-1	TGCAGCGTTGCTAAAGGGACTAACACTGAAGCTTTCTTT	CSVAKGTNTEAFF
TRBJ1-1	TRBD1	.	TRBV9	TGTGCCAGCAGCGAGGGGGGTGGGGGACAGCAAGCTTTCTTT	CASSEGGGGQQAFF
TRBJ2-5	.	.	TRBV2	TGTGCCAGCACCCGCGGGTGGGGGCAAGAGACCCAGTACTTC	CASTRGWGQETQYF
TRBJ1-2	.	.	TRBV6-1	TGTGCCAGCAGTCCCCCACCCCAACGGTATGGCTACACCTTC	CASSPPPQRYGYTF
TRBJ1-5	.	many	TRBV20-1	TGCAGTGCCCAACCGGGACCGAGCAATCAGCCCCAGCATTTT	CSAQPGPSNQPQHF
TRBJ2-3	.	.	TRBV6-1	TGTGCCAGCAGTCAGGAAGGGACAGATACGCAGTATTTT	CASSQEGTDTQYF
TRBJ2-2	.	few	TRBV20-1	TGCAGTGCGAGAACCGGAATCGGTGGCGGGGAGCTGTTTTTT	CSARTGIGGGELFF
TRBJ2-1	TRBD2	.	TRBV19	TGTGCCAGTAGTGCCTATAGCGGGAGGGCATTTCTAACGACACGGAATGAGCAGTTCTTC	CASSAYSGRAFLTTRNEQFF
TRBJ1-3	.	few	TRBV15	TGTGCCACCAGCAGAGCGGCAGGTGCCATATATTTT	CATSRAAGAIYF
TRBJ1-1	TRBD1	.	TRBV30	TGTGCCTGGAGTCCTACGGGACAGGGTTACACTGAAGCTTTCTTT	CAWSPTGQGYTEAFF
TRBJ2-2	.	.	TRBV4-3	TGCGCCAGCAGCCAAGATCCAGCGGACGGGGAGCTGTTTTTT	CASSQDPADGELFF
TRBJ2-1	TRBD2	few	TRBV10-3	TGTGCCATCGGGACTAGCGGGTACAATGAGCAGTTCTTC	CAIGTSGYNEQFF